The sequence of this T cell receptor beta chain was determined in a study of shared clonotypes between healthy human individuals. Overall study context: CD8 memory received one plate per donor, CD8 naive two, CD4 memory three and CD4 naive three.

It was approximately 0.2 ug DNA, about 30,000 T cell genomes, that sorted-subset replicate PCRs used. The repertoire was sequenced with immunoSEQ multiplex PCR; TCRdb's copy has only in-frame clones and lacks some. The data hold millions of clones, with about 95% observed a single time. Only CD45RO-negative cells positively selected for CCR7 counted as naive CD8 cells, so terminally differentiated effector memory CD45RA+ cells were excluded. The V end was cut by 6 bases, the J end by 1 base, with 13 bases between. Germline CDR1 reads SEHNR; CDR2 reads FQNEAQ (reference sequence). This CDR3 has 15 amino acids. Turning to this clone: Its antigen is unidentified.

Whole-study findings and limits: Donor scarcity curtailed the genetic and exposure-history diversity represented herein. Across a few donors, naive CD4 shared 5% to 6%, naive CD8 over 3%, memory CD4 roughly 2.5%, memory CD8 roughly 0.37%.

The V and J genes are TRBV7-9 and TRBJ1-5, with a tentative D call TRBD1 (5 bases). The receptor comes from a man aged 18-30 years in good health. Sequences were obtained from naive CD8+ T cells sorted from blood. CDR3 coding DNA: TGTGCCAGCAGTTCTACTCGGGACAGCAATCAGCCCCAGCATTTT. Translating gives CASSSTRDSNQPQHF.